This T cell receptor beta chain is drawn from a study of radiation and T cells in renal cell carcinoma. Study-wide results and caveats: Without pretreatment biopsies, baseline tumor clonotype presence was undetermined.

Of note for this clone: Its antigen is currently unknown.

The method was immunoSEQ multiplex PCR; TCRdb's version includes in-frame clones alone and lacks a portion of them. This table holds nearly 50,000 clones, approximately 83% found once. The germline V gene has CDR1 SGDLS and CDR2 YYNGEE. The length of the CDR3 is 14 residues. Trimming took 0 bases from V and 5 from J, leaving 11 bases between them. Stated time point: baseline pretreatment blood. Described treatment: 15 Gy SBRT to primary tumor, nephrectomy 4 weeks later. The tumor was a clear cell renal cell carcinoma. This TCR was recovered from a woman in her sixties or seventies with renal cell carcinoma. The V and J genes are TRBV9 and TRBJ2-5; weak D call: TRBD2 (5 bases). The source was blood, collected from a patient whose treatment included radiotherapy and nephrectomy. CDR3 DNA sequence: TGTGCCAGCAGCGTAGCTATAAGGGAGGAGACCCAGTACTTC. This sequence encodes CASSVAIREETQYF.